The rows below give T cell receptor beta chains drawn from one sample of a study of cytomegalovirus exposure and HLA in healthy donors. Assay used: immunoSEQ multiplex PCR; TCRdb lists only in-frame clones, some missing. The table includes 200,000 or so clones, about 80% detected once. Sequencing used PBMCs. These receptors came from a man aged 18 to 29 in good health and CMV-seropositive. Each CDR3 is given with its conserved first and last residue. A D gene is named only where the DNA matches it firmly. Not every row has a clone size; where given, it reads once, few, many or a size class.

abundance	v_gene	d_gene	len	j_gene	CDR3aa	CDR3nt
-	TRBV18	TRBD2	13	TRBJ2-5	CASSPGLAETQYF	TGTGCCAGCTCCCCGGGACTAGCGGAGACCCAGTACTTC
-	TRBV30	-	15	TRBJ2-7	CAWGYPFPGRYEQYF	TGTGCCTGGGGCTACCCATTTCCGGGGAGGTACGAGCAGTACTTC
-	TRBV4-2	TRBD2	15	TRBJ2-7	CASSQAPGLAHEQYF	TGTGCCAGCAGCCAAGCGCCGGGACTAGCCCACGAGCAGTACTTC
-	TRBV4-3	-	15	TRBJ2-3	CASSPLPGVLSTQYF	TGCGCCAGCAGCCCGCTCCCGGGGGTGCTTAGTACGCAGTATTTT
-	TRBV6-5	TRBD2	15	TRBJ2-1	CASRKLAGGYNEQFF	TGTGCCAGCAGGAAACTAGCGGGAGGCTACAATGAGCAGTTCTTC
-	TRBV7-6	TRBD2	14	TRBJ2-5	CASSLSAGGETQYF	TGTGCCAGCAGCTTATCTGCGGGAGGGGAGACCCAGTACTTC
-	TRBV28	-	13	TRBJ1-2	CASLGGVGYGYTF	TGTGCCAGCCTGGGGGGGGTCGGCTATGGCTACACCTTC
-	TRBV28	-	12	TRBJ2-5	CASSLPDSKGYF	TGTGCCAGCAGTTTACCGGACTCGAAGGGGTACTTC
-	TRBV28	TRBD1	16	TRBJ1-2	CASSPSPGTGPGGYTF	TGTGCCAGCAGTCCATCCCCTGGGACAGGGCCGGGAGGCTACACCTTC
-	TRBV7-3	-	16	TRBJ2-6	CASSPAWASGANVLTF	TGTGCCAGCAGCCCGGCGTGGGCCTCTGGGGCCAACGTCCTGACTTTC
-	TRBV4-3	TRBD2	16	TRBJ2-5	CASSQDLGGGLETQYF	TGCGCCAGCAGCCAAGATCTGGGGGGAGGGTTGGAGACCCAGTACTTC
-	TRBV2	TRBD2	17	TRBJ2-3	CASSAGGRKRGADTQYF	TGTGCCAGCAGTGCGGGCGGGAGGAAGAGGGGGGCAGATACGCAGTATTTT
-	TRBV5-6	TRBD1	15	TRBJ2-3	CASSFGTGVPDTQYF	TGTGCCAGCAGCTTCGGGACAGGGGTCCCAGATACGCAGTATTTT
-	TRBV28	-	12	TRBJ1-1	CASSLLGRGAFF	TGTGCCAGCAGTTTATTAGGGAGAGGAGCTTTCTTT
few	TRBV6-6	-	10	TRBJ2-7	CASRGGGQYF	TGTGCCAGCAGAGGAGGTGGGCAGTACTTC
few	TRBV7-8	-	13	TRBJ1-2	CASSPRQGRGYTF	TGTGCCAGCAGCCCTCGGCAGGGGAGAGGCTACACCTTC
-	TRBV28	-	13	TRBJ1-1	CASTPLLAQQSFF	TGTGCCAGCACTCCCCTCCTGGCACAGCAGTCTTTCTTT
-	TRBV5-4	TRBD1	19	TRBJ1-5	CASSLAGGQGMTGNQPQHF	TGTGCCAGCAGCTTGGCTGGTGGACAGGGAATGACGGGCAATCAGCCCCAGCATTTT
-	TRBV7-6	TRBD1	15	TRBJ2-7	CASSLMGQGPYEQYF	TGTGCCAGCAGCTTAATGGGACAGGGCCCCTACGAGCAGTACTTC
-	TRBV14	TRBD1	15	TRBJ1-4	CASSQDGTANEKLFF	TGTGCCAGCAGCCAAGATGGGACAGCTAATGAAAAACTGTTTTTT
once	TRBV27	TRBD2	18	TRBJ2-2	CASSPDGLAGVLNGELFF	TGTGCCAGCAGTCCAGATGGGCTAGCGGGAGTTTTGAACGGGGAGCTGTTTTTT
-	TRBV6-5	TRBD2	13	TRBJ2-7	CASGGTTNYEQYF	TGTGCCAGCGGAGGGACTACCAACTACGAGCAGTACTTC
-	TRBV18	-	15	TRBJ2-2	CASSPGQSNTGELFF	TGTGCCAGCTCCCCGGGACAATCGAACACCGGGGAGCTGTTTTTT
-	TRBV29-1	TRBD1	13	TRBJ1-1	CSGKTGGGKEAFF	TGCAGCGGAAAGACAGGGGGCGGGAAGGAAGCTTTCTTT
-	TRBV5-4	TRBD2	14	TRBJ2-3	CASSLAAGGDTQYF	TGTGCCAGCAGCTTGGCCGCCGGGGGGGATACGCAGTATTTT
-	TRBV4-3	TRBD1	17	TRBJ2-5	CASSQGGQWGVGETQYF	TGCGCCAGCAGCCAAGGGGGACAGTGGGGTGTGGGAGAGACCCAGTACTTC
-	TRBV7-9	TRBD1	16	TRBJ1-2	CASSYAGGTGGRGYTF	TGTGCCAGCAGCTACGCAGGCGGGACAGGGGGTCGCGGCTACACCTTC
-	TRBV9	-	14	TRBJ2-1	CASSVNLDGNEQFF	TGTGCCAGCAGCGTAAATCTAGACGGCAATGAGCAGTTCTTC
once	TRBV7-2	TRBD1	13	TRBJ2-1	CASSLQGANEQFF	TGTGCCAGCAGCTTACAGGGGGCGAATGAGCAGTTCTTC
-	TRBV6-1	TRBD1	13	TRBJ2-7	CATKGTGNHEQYF	TGTGCCACTAAAGGGACAGGCAACCACGAGCAGTACTTC
-	TRBV19	-	14	TRBJ1-5	CASSSQGWNQPQHF	TGTGCCAGTAGTTCACAGGGTTGGAATCAGCCCCAGCATTTT
few	TRBV6-1	-	14	TRBJ1-1	CASSEGLRNTEAFF	TGTGCCAGCAGTGAAGGTCTTAGGAACACTGAAGCTTTCTTT
-	TRBV4-3	TRBD1	14	TRBJ2-1	CASSQGTGTNEQFF	TGCGCCAGCAGCCAAGGGACAGGGACGAATGAGCAGTTCTTC
-	TRBV28	-	13	TRBJ1-2	CASRLGGVGGYTF	TGTGCCAGCCGTCTGGGGGGAGTTGGGGGCTACACCTTC
-	TRBV9	TRBD1	14	TRBJ2-4	CASSAGTGLHIQYF	TGTGCCAGCAGCGCCGGGACAGGGTTACACATTCAGTACTTC
-	TRBV10-3	-	10	TRBJ2-1	CAMGGAEQFF	TGTGCCATGGGGGGGGCTGAGCAGTTCTTC
-	TRBV7-9	TRBD1	18	TRBJ2-1	CASSGPGQGKESYNEQFF	TGTGCCAGCAGCGGACCGGGACAGGGGAAAGAATCCTACAATGAGCAGTTCTTC
-	TRBV19	-	13	TRBJ1-5	CATSREINQPQHF	TGTGCCACTTCCCGGGAAATCAATCAGCCCCAGCATTTT
-	TRBV7-9	TRBD2	14	TRBJ2-7	CASSLLVAGYEQYF	TGTGCCAGCAGCTTACTGGTAGCGGGGTACGAGCAGTACTTC
-	TRBV5-6	-	12	TRBJ2-1	CASSWGSDEQFF	TGTGCCAGCAGTTGGGGCTCCGATGAGCAGTTCTTC
-	TRBV28	TRBD2	16	TRBJ2-7	CASSFPRLAGGYEQYF	TGTGCCAGCAGTTTCCCCAGACTAGCGGGAGGCTACGAGCAGTACTTC
-	TRBV27	TRBD1	15	TRBJ2-1	CASSPGQGVWNEQFF	TGTGCCAGCAGTCCGGGACAGGGGGTATGGAATGAGCAGTTCTTC
-	TRBV5-4	TRBD2	15	TRBJ2-7	CASSSGTSGLRGQYF	TGTGCCAGCAGTTCCGGGACTAGCGGATTACGAGGGCAGTACTTC
-	TRBV27	TRBD1	16	TRBJ2-7	CASSPRQGTARYEQYF	TGTGCCAGCAGTCCTCGACAGGGAACCGCTCGGTACGAGCAGTACTTC
-	TRBV7-2	-	16	TRBJ2-3	CASSFSGAGGTDTQYF	TGTGCCAGCAGCTTTTCAGGGGCGGGAGGCACAGATACGCAGTATTTT
-	TRBV11-3	-	16	TRBJ2-2	CASSLTGTINTGELFF	TGTGCCAGCAGCTTAACCGGGACAATTAACACCGGGGAGCTGTTTTTT
few	TRBV7-2	TRBD1	19	TRBJ1-1	CASSLDPSPGTGTNTEAFF	TGTGCCAGCAGCTTAGATCCAAGTCCCGGGACAGGGACGAACACTGAAGCTTTCTTT
-	TRBV6-5	-	15	TRBJ2-5	CASRPFGTRQETQYF	TGTGCCAGCAGACCTTTCGGGACAAGGCAAGAGACCCAGTACTTC
once	TRBV11-1	-	11	TRBJ2-1	CASGSYNEQFF	TGTGCCAGCGGCAGTTACAATGAGCAGTTCTTC
-	TRBV19	TRBD1	15	TRBJ2-7	CASSIEGAIVHEQYF	TGTGCCAGTAGTATTGAGGGGGCGATAGTCCACGAGCAGTACTTC
-	TRBV30	TRBD1	15	TRBJ1-4	CAWSASTGINEKLFF	TGTGCCTGGAGTGCCTCGACAGGGATTAATGAAAAACTGTTTTTT
-	TRBV29-1	-	14	TRBJ2-5	CSVALGRPQETQYF	TGCAGCGTCGCACTCGGCAGGCCCCAAGAGACCCAGTACTTC
few	TRBV6-6	TRBD1	16	TRBJ2-7	CASSHRGQGIRYEQYF	TGTGCCAGCAGTCACAGAGGACAGGGGATAAGGTACGAGCAGTACTTC
-	TRBV7-8	TRBD1	14	TRBJ1-2	CASSPPGQIWGYTF	TGTGCCAGCAGCCCCCCGGGACAGATTTGGGGCTACACCTTC